A single sample is the source of the 10 T cell receptor beta chains below, sequenced in a study of blood T cell repertoires in COVID-19. Profiled with immunoSEQ multiplex PCR; TCRdb holds only in-frame clones, not every one. This sample has under 300,000 clones; approximately 85% occur once, and the top ten carry around 0.8%. Sample: peripheral blood. The receptors derive from a woman in her twenties or thirties with acute or convalescent COVID-19.

The chain employs TRBV5-1 and TRBJ2-1; 9 positions agree with TRBD2. Germline V gene data show CDR1 as SGHRS and CDR2 as YFSETQ. This CDR3 contains 15 residues. J gave up 0 bases and V 6 bases, and 4 bases lay outside the gene matches. The CDR3, as DNA: TGCGCCAGCACCCAAGCGGGAGGCTCCTACAATGAGCAGTTCTTC. Translating it yields CASTQAGGSYNEQFF.

The chain recombines TRBV4-3 with TRBJ2-7; D may be TRBD1 (6 bases). V dropped 0 bases and J dropped 3 bases, with 9 bases sitting between them. This CDR3 has 14 amino acids. Germline V lookup: CDR1 LGHNA, CDR2 YSLEER. For the CDR3, the DNA is TGCGCCAGCAGCCAAGAACACAGGGTCTACGAGCAGTACTTC. It specifies CASSQEHRVYEQYF.

The chain couples TRBV19 to TRBJ2-7, with TRBD2 matching 12 bases. Unmatched junction bases numbered 9, after V lost 3 bases and J lost 6 bases. This CDR3 is built from 16 residues. Germline CDR1 is LNHDA and CDR2 is SQIVND (reference sequence). Written as DNA, the CDR3 is TGTGCCAGTAGTATTGGGCTAGCGGGAGGGAGGGGCGAGCAGTACTTC. Amino acid sequence: CASSIGLAGGRGEQYF.

This chain joins TRBV7-6 and TRBJ2-7, with D tentatively TRBD2 (6 bases). The CDR3 has 16 residues. Germline V CDR1 and CDR2: SGHVS, FNYEAQ. The ends were cut back, 5 bases at V and 3 bases at J, with 20 bases in the middle. For the CDR3, the DNA is TGTGCCAGCAGCCCCTCCGGTAGGGACTCTGTCTACGAGCAGTACTTC. Protein: CASSPSGRDSVYEQYF. The full variable domain, with the rest looked up from reference TRBV7-6 and TRBJ2-7, is GAGVSQSPRYKVTKRGQDVALRCDPISGHVSLYWYRQALGQGPEFLTYFNYEAQQDKSGLPNDRFSAERPEGSISTLTIQRTEQRDSAMYRCASSPSGRDSVYEQYFGPGTRLTVT.

A few counts support this clone. The chain employs TRBV7-2 and TRBJ2-6, with 10 bases matching TRBD1. This CDR3 is 14 amino acids long. From germline, CDR1 is SGHTA and CDR2 FQGNSA. Unmatched junction bases numbered 3, after V lost 5 bases and J lost 8 bases. Here the CDR3 reads CASSRDRGPNVLTF. The DNA for the CDR3 is TGTGCCAGCAGCCGCGACAGGGGGCCCAACGTCCTGACTTTC.

CDR3 coding DNA: TGTGCCAGCACCCGGGGTGTTGGGGGACAGGGGGTATACAATGAGCAGTTCTTC. Its translation: CASTRGVGGQGVYNEQFF. This rearrangement joins TRBV7-9 to TRBJ2-1; 11 bases agree with TRBD1. Germline V gives CDR1 SEHNR, CDR2 FQNEAQ (reference sequence). V lost 7 bases and J lost 4; bases outside the gene matches: 15. The CDR3 sequence is 18 residues long.

The chain recombines TRBV30 with TRBJ1-3; D unresolved. The CDR3 covers 12 residues. Looked up from germline, CDR1 is GTSNPN and CDR2 is SVGIG (reference sequence). Trimming removed 4 bases from V and 4 bases from J, with 8 bases in between. The CDR3 sequence: CAWNRAGNTIYF. The CDR3 DNA reads as TGTGCCTGGAACAGAGCCGGAAACACCATATATTTT.

V gene TRBV5-8 combines with J gene TRBJ2-1; no definite D call. Deletions cut 2 bases from V and 0 bases from J, with 12 bases between. Germline V gene data show CDR1 as SGHTS and CDR2 as YDEGEE. The CDR3 is 16 amino acids. The DNA for the CDR3 is TGTGCCAGCAGCTTTAGTAGCATCAGCTCCTACAATGAGCAGTTCTTC. This codes for CASSFSSISSYNEQFF. Based on the CDR3 plus reference TRBV5-8 and TRBJ2-1, the full variable domain is EAGVTQSPTHLIKTRGQQATLRCSPISGHTSVYWYQQALGLGLQFLLWYDEGEERNRGNFPPRFSGRQFPNYSSELNVNALELEDSALYLCASSFSSISSYNEQFFGPGTRLTVL.

This sequence joins TRBV5-1 and TRBJ2-7, with 10 nucleotides matching TRBD2. The CDR3 has 14 amino acids. CDR1 is SGHRS and CDR2 is YFSETQ in the germline V gene. The V segment lost 4 bases and the J segment 2 bases; nucleotides outside the gene matches: 3. The CDR3 sequence: CASSPLAGAYEQYF. CDR3 nucleotide sequence: TGCGCCAGCAGCCCCCTAGCGGGAGCCTACGAGCAGTACTTC.

The rearrangement links TRBV2 to TRBJ2-7; possible D gene TRBD2, 6 bases. V was shortened by 5 bases and J by 6 bases, with 11 bases between the two germline ends. Germline values: CDR1 SNHLY, CDR2 FYNNEI. There are 12 residues in the CDR3. In DNA form, the CDR3 reads TGTGCCAGCAGTCCTGGGACTCCCGAGCAGTACTTC. This gives the protein CASSPGTPEQYF.